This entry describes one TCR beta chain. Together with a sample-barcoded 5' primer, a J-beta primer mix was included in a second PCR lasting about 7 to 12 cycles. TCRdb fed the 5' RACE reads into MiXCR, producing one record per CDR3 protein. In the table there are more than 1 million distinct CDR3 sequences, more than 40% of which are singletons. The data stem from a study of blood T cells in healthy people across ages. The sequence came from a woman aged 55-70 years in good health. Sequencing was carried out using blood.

CDR3: CASSQSPRGEIQPQHF. CDR3 in DNA: TGCGCCAGCAGTCAATCCCCCAGGGGCGAGATCCAGCCCCAGCATTTT. The chain has TRBV23-1 and TRBJ1-5; tentatively, D is TRBD1 (6 bases). Being an ORF, TRBV23-1 has a function that is uncertain. The CDR3 loop spans 16 amino acids. With 0 bases removed from V and 7 bases from J, the gap between germline ends came to 16 bases.